Sequencing of this TCR beta chain was carried out in a study of shared clonotypes between healthy human individuals. Study results and caveats: The represented genetic and exposure-history diversity was limited by the small number of donors.

This clone has a single count. Its target is not known. Sequencing was at deep level. TCRdb's copy holds only in-frame clones and misses some; the assay was immunoSEQ multiplex PCR. This table has nearly 1 million clones, 76% appearing once. Germline values: CDR1 MGHRA, CDR2 YSYEKL. This CDR3 is built from 16 residues. The ends lost 3 bases at V and 4 bases at J; junction bases unmatched: 8. None of the donors, who were healthy HIV-negative adults, had recently had acute infections or vaccinations. Partitioning of CD4+ cells yielded a CD45RA+ naive subset and a CD45RA-negative memory subset. This sequence was found in a man aged 18 to 29 in good health. Sequenced material: memory CD4+ T cells sorted from blood. Subset meaning: CD45RA-negative fraction. The V and J genes are TRBV4-1 and TRBJ2-1; 8 nucleotides line up with TRBD2. The chain's CDR3 is CASSQGSGGPYNEQFF. The CDR3 region has the DNA TGCGCCAGCAGCCAGGGGAGCGGGGGTCCTTACAATGAGCAGTTCTTC.